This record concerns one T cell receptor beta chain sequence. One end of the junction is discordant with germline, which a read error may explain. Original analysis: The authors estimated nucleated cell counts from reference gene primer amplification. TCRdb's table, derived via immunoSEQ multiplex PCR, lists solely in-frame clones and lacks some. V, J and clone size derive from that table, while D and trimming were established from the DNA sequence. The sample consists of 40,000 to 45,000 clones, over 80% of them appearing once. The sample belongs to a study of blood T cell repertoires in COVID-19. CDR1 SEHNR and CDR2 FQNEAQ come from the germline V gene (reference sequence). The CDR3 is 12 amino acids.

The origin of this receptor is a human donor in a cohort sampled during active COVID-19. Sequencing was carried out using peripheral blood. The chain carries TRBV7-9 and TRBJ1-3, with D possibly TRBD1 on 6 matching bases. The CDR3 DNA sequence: TGTGCCAGCAGCTTAGCCTCGGACAGTTGCCATTTT. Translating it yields CASSLASDSCHF.